The clone carrying this TCR beta chain was found a few times. Its specificity is not known. The V end was cut by 3 bases, the J end by 4 bases, with 7 bases between. CDR1 LNHDA and CDR2 SQIVND come from the germline V gene (reference sequence). This CDR3 spans 13 amino acids. Produced via immunoSEQ multiplex PCR; TCRdb's table is partial and in-frame only. Among 150,000 to 200,000 clones, roughly 90% were seen once, and the ten largest hold 1.3%. This sample is drawn from a study of T cell responses to AZD1222 COVID-19 vaccine. Findings of the study overall: Researchers took repertoire samples only after the peak T cell response had come. Dominant CD4 TCR responses targeted spike regions 160-218 and 743-854.

Source: peripheral blood, taken on day 0 of AZD1222 vaccination. The clonotype originates from an adult in good health. The V and J genes are TRBV19 and TRBJ1-5, with D unclear. For the CDR3, the DNA is TGTGCCAGTAGTATGGGGTGGAATCAGCCCCAGCATTTT. This codes for CASSMGWNQPQHF.